These T cell receptor beta chains were read from a single sample in a study of T cells in Graves' hyperthyroidism and ophthalmopathy. Each CDR3 protein gets one entry after TCRdb re-called the multiplex PCR reads with MiXCR. The sample includes more than 300,000 distinct CDR3 sequences, around 20% of them seen just once. The sample taken for sequencing was blood. The source is a man younger than 35 with Graves' ophthalmopathy. CDR3s include the opening cysteine and the closing phenylalanine or tryptophan. A D gene is named only where the DNA matches it firmly. Clone sizes are given selectively: once, few, many, or a class where the clone is expanded.

CDR3nt,CDR3aa,j_gene,abundance,d_gene,v_gene
TGTGCCAGCAGGATTCAGGTGGACACTGAAGCTTTCTTT,CASRIQVDTEAFF,TRBJ1-1,many,NA,TRBV12-3/TRBV12-4
TGTGCCAGCAGGGCCCGCGGGGGGGCCAATGAGCAGTTCTTC,CASRARGGANEQFF,TRBJ2-1,many,TRBD2,TRBV6-1
TGTGCCAGCAGGCCCGGACAGGGTAACTCTGGAAACACCATATATTTT,CASRPGQGNSGNTIYF,TRBJ1-3,many,TRBD1,TRBV11-2
TGTGCCAGCAGCTTTGAGGCAGGGGGCATAGGGAACACTGAAGCTTTCTTT,CASSFEAGGIGNTEAFF,TRBJ1-1,many,TRBD1,TRBV7-9
TGTGCCAGCAGTTACTTGTCGCTTGAAGAGACCCAGTACTTC,CASSYLSLEETQYF,TRBJ2-5,few,NA,TRBV6-5
TGTGCCAGCAGCCCCCGGGACCAGGATTACTATGGCTACACCTTC,CASSPRDQDYYGYTF,TRBJ1-2,few,NA,TRBV13
TGTGCCAGCAGCTTTGGGACACTAGGCCAGCCCCAGCATTTT,CASSFGTLGQPQHF,TRBJ1-5,NA,NA,TRBV5-6
TGTGCCAGCAGTGACTTGAGGGCCGACCGGGGTGGCTACACCTTC,CASSDLRADRGGYTF,TRBJ1-2,NA,NA,TRBV2
TGTGCCAGCAAGGCCTACCTATTTAATTCACCCCTCCACTTT,CASKAYLFNSPLHF,TRBJ1-6,many,NA,TRBV2
TGCAGTGCCCTCAGGACAGCTTTCGGCTACACCTTC,CSALRTAFGYTF,TRBJ1-2,many,NA,TRBV20-1
TGTGCCAGCAGTTTAAGAGCGGGGTTAAGCACAGATACGCAGTATTTT,CASSLRAGLSTDTQYF,TRBJ2-3,once,TRBD2,TRBV12-3/TRBV12-4
TGTGCCAGCAGTGATAAGTCGGAAGGGCGGCTCACAGATACGCAGTATTTT,CASSDKSEGRLTDTQYF,TRBJ2-3,NA,NA,TRBV6-1
TGTGCCAGCACTCAGGGGGCAGTCTCTGGAAACACCATATATTTT,CASTQGAVSGNTIYF,TRBJ1-3,NA,TRBD1,TRBV11-1
TGCGCCAGCAGCTTGGCCGGGGGAATTAGCACAGATACGCAGTATTTT,CASSLAGGISTDTQYF,TRBJ2-3,few,NA,TRBV5-1
TGTGCCAGCAGCGGACAGGGATGGAATTCACCCCTCCACTTT,CASSGQGWNSPLHF,TRBJ1-6,many,TRBD1,TRBV27
TGCGCCAGCAGCCAAGGGGGACTAGCGGGGACGCAGTATTTT,CASSQGGLAGTQYF,TRBJ2-3,many,TRBD2,TRBV4-1
TGTGCCAGCAGCTTAGTGGCGGACCTGGGCGAGCAGTACTTC,CASSLVADLGEQYF,TRBJ2-7,NA,NA,TRBV7-2
TGTGCCATCAGTGAGCCGGGCCAGAGGGAAAACACTGAAGCTTTCTTT,CAISEPGQRENTEAFF,TRBJ1-1,NA,NA,TRBV10-3
TGCAGTGCTGGGACAGCCGAGCAGTACTTC,CSAGTAEQYF,TRBJ2-7,NA,TRBD1,TRBV20-1
TGTGCCACCAGCGACGACAGGGAAAATTCACCCCTCCACTTT,CATSDDRENSPLHF,TRBJ1-6,NA,TRBD1,TRBV24-1
TGTGCCAGCAGTCAACAGGACGGGAATCAGCCCCAGCATTTT,CASSQQDGNQPQHF,TRBJ1-5,many,NA,TRBV6-1
TGTGCCAACTTAGTTGGGGAGGTACAATTGTACGAGCAGTACTTC,CANLVGEVQLYEQYF,TRBJ2-7,NA,NA,TRBV7-9
TGTGCCAGCAGCCCCAGTAGCACTGAAGCTTTCTTT,CASSPSSTEAFF,TRBJ1-1,many,NA,TRBV9
TGCGCCAGCAGCTTTCGGAGGACAGGGGCCACTGAAGCTTTCTTT,CASSFRRTGATEAFF,TRBJ1-1,many,TRBD1,TRBV5-1
TGTGCCACCAGCAGAGAGGGCCAGAGCTCCTACAATGAGCAGTTCTTC,CATSREGQSSYNEQFF,TRBJ2-1,NA,NA,TRBV15
TGTGCCAGCAGCGTAGATGAGGGGCCGAGGGGCTACACCTTC,CASSVDEGPRGYTF,TRBJ1-2,NA,NA,TRBV9
TGTGCCAGCCGAGACAGGGACTTGGGTGAGCAGTTCTTC,CASRDRDLGEQFF,TRBJ2-1,many,NA,TRBV6-1
TGCAGTGCTACTGGGACAGGAGACCAGGGTGAGACCCAGTACTTC,CSATGTGDQGETQYF,TRBJ2-5,many,TRBD1,TRBV20-1
TGCGCCAGCAGCTTCGGGGGTGACGGGATCACTGAAGCTTTCTTT,CASSFGGDGITEAFF,TRBJ1-1,many,NA,TRBV5-1
TGTGCCAGCAGCTTATTGCATGGTCTAAGCAATCAGCCCCAGCATTTT,CASSLLHGLSNQPQHF,TRBJ1-5,NA,NA,TRBV7-3
TGTGCCACCAGTCGGGGGAGAGACTATGGCTACACCTTC,CATSRGRDYGYTF,TRBJ1-2,few,NA,TRBV24-1
TGCGCCAGCAGCTCAGGCAGGGATCATCAAGAGACCCAGTACTTC,CASSSGRDHQETQYF,TRBJ2-5,few,NA,TRBV5-1
TGTGCCAGCAGCTTAGGACTAGCGGTAGTCCAAGAGACCCAGTACTTC,CASSLGLAVVQETQYF,TRBJ2-5,NA,TRBD2,TRBV7-2
TGCAGCGCGGCGTCTGGGGGTGAAGCTTTCTTT,CSAASGGEAFF,TRBJ1-1,few,NA,TRBV29-1
TGTGCCAGCAGTTTTGGCAGCGCAGCCACCGGGGAGCTGTTTTTT,CASSFGSAATGELFF,TRBJ2-2,few,NA,TRBV12-3/TRBV12-4
TGCGCCAGCGCCGGCGGGGGATCCATGAACACTGAAGCTTTCTTT,CASAGGGSMNTEAFF,TRBJ1-1,many,NA,TRBV5-1
TGTGCCAGCAGCTTTCTGGTGGAAGCTTTCTTT,CASSFLVEAFF,TRBJ1-1,NA,NA,TRBV5-1
TGTGCCAGCTCACCACCGCCACGCTCCTACGAGCAGTACTTC,CASSPPPRSYEQYF,TRBJ2-7,NA,NA,TRBV18
TGCGCCAGCCGGTACGGGGCTAATGAAAAACTGTTTTTT,CASRYGANEKLFF,TRBJ1-4,few,NA,TRBV5-1